The rows below give T cell receptor beta chains drawn from one sample of a study of T cells after posttransplantation cyclophosphamide. Repertoires were generated with immunoSEQ multiplex PCR, while TCRdb's copy carries only in-frame clones and drops some. The table includes tens of thousands of clones, roughly nine tenths detected once. What was sequenced was PBMCs. These TCRs come from a woman aged 50 to 60 in good health and a related stem cell transplant donor. Both conserved end residues are part of each CDR3. Fields, in order: D gene, V gene, J gene, clone size, CDR3 DNA, CDR3 protein. D genes are given only for firm matches. Expanded clones are given a class, and other clones once, few, many or no size at all.

>.|TRBV10-3|TRBJ1-2|.
TGTGCCATCAGCCCGGGGGGCTATGGCTACACCTTC
CAISPGGYGYTF
>.|TRBV5-5|TRBJ1-4|.
TGTGCCAGCAGCCGTACTGAGTCAACTAATGAAAAACTGTTTTTT
CASSRTESTNEKLFF
>.|TRBV19|TRBJ2-7|.
TGTGCCAGTAGCCCCAGGCGGACAGACGAGCAGTACTTC
CASSPRRTDEQYF
>.|TRBV28|TRBJ1-4|.
TGTGCCAGCAGTTCCGGAGCTCTCATTCGAGCGTTTTTT
CASSSGALIRAFF
>.|TRBV19|TRBJ1-1|.
TGTGCCAGTACCCGCTATGGTGGAGGGAAATCTGAAGCTTTCTTT
CASTRYGGGKSEAFF
>.|TRBV14|TRBJ1-1|.
TGTGCCAGCAGCCAAGCTCCCAGACACCGTGAAGCTTTCTTT
CASSQAPRHREAFF
>TRBD1|TRBV29-1|TRBJ1-1|.
TGCAGCGTCCGGGACAGCGGCATGAACACTGAAGCTTTCTTT
CSVRDSGMNTEAFF
>.|TRBV6-5|TRBJ1-1|.
TGTGCCAGCAGTTCCGGCAGGGGCACTGAAGCTTTCTTT
CASSSGRGTEAFF
>.|TRBV6-4|TRBJ2-3|.
TGTGCCAGCAGCCGGACAGATTTCACAGATACGCAGTATTTT
CASSRTDFTDTQYF
>TRBD2|TRBV15|TRBJ2-3|.
TGTGCCACCAGCAGAGGGGATAGCGGGAGCCGGGGGGATACGCAGTATTTT
CATSRGDSGSRGDTQYF
>.|TRBV29-1|TRBJ2-5|.
TGCAGCGTTGATAGGAACAGCCAAGAGACCCAGTACTTC
CSVDRNSQETQYF
>TRBD1|TRBV5-1|TRBJ2-3|.
TGCGCCAGCAGATTCCGGGACAGGGGCACAGATACGCAGTATTTT
CASRFRDRGTDTQYF
>TRBD2|TRBV7-3|TRBJ2-1|few
TGTGCCAGCAGCTTAGGGACTAGCGGGAGGATTAGTGAGCAGTTCTTC
CASSLGTSGRISEQFF
>TRBD1|TRBV5-1|TRBJ2-7|.
TGCGCCAGCAGCTTGGAAGGGGACAGGATCCACGAGCAGTACTTC
CASSLEGDRIHEQYF
>.|TRBV5-1|TRBJ2-3|.
TGCGCCAGCAGCGAACAAACAGATACGCAGTATTTT
CASSEQTDTQYF
>.|TRBV7-3|TRBJ2-1|.
TGTGCCAGCAGCTTAATAGGCGGAAGCTCCTACAATGAGCAGTTCTTC
CASSLIGGSSYNEQFF
>.|TRBV11-3|TRBJ2-2|.
TGTGCCAGCAGCTTAGAGGGCGGGACCCAGAACACCGGGGAGCTGTTTTTT
CASSLEGGTQNTGELFF
>TRBD2|TRBV5-1|TRBJ2-7|.
TGCGCCAGCAGGCCTACTCCGGGACTAGCGCTACCCGAGCAGTACTTC
CASRPTPGLALPEQYF
>TRBD2|TRBV27|TRBJ2-1|.
TGTGCCAGCAGTTTATCTGTGGGACTAGCGGGAGACGATGAGCAGTTCTTC
CASSLSVGLAGDDEQFF
>TRBD1|TRBV27|TRBJ1-2|.
TGTGCCAGCAGGGGACAGGGACCTAACTATGGCTACACCTTC
CASRGQGPNYGYTF
>.|TRBV18|TRBJ1-6|.
TGTGCCAGCTCACCACCGGCAGGGCCACCCCTCCACTTT
CASSPPAGPPLHF
>.|TRBV5-1|TRBJ1-4|.
TGCGCCAGCAGCTTGGCAGGGGTAGAAAAACTGTTTTTT
CASSLAGVEKLFF
>.|TRBV28|TRBJ1-3|.
TGTGCCAGCAGTACCGGGGTTGATGATCACACCATATATTTT
CASSTGVDDHTIYF
>.|TRBV16|TRBJ1-2|.
TGTGCCAGCAGCCAATCGGGCACCAACTATGGCTACACCTTC
CASSQSGTNYGYTF
>.|TRBV6-1|TRBJ2-1|.
TGTGCCCACGAGGACGGGATCCATGAGCAGTTCTTC
CAHEDGIHEQFF
>.|TRBV2|TRBJ2-7|.
TGTGCCAGCAGTGATGGACTATCCTACGAGCAGTACTTC
CASSDGLSYEQYF
>TRBD2|TRBV19|TRBJ2-2|.
TGTGCCAGTAGTCCTAGACTAGCCGGAGGGACCGGGGAGCTGTTTTTT
CASSPRLAGGTGELFF
>.|TRBV19|TRBJ1-1|.
TGTGCCAGTAGTTCCAGAGGGAGGAACACTGAAGCTTTCTTT
CASSSRGRNTEAFF
>TRBD1|TRBV19|TRBJ2-3|.
TGTGCCAGTAGTATTAAAGGGCAGGGGGCAGATACGCAGTATTTT
CASSIKGQGADTQYF
>TRBD2|TRBV28|TRBJ2-1|.
TGTGCCAGCAGTCCTCCGACTAGCGTATCCACCCTCGAAAACAATGAGCAGTTCTTC
CASSPPTSVSTLENNEQFF
>TRBD1|TRBV29-1|TRBJ2-1|.
TGCAGCGTTGAGGGGACAGGCAACTACAATGAGCAGTTCTTC
CSVEGTGNYNEQFF
>TRBD2|TRBV13|TRBJ2-1|.
TGTGCCAGCAGCGGACCGGGACTAGCGGGAGGGAATGAGCAGTTCTTC
CASSGPGLAGGNEQFF
>TRBD1|TRBV6-5|TRBJ2-7|.
TGTGCCAGCAGGGGGGACAGGTCCTACGAGCAGTACTTC
CASRGDRSYEQYF
>TRBD1|TRBV6-6|TRBJ1-1|.
TGTGCCAGCAGTTACCCTACAGGGGCGGCCACTGAAGCTTTCTTT
CASSYPTGAATEAFF
>TRBD1|TRBV6-5|TRBJ1-6|.
TGTGCCAGTAGGGGGACAGTTAATTCACCCCTCCACTTT
CASRGTVNSPLHF
>.|TRBV7-9|TRBJ2-7|.
TGTGCCAGCAACACTCCTCGGGGAGGGGGTCGTTACGAGCAGTACTTC
CASNTPRGGGRYEQYF